The clone carrying this T cell receptor beta chain was counted between two and nine times. The data were obtained in a study of blood T cell repertoires in COVID-19. At the level of the study: T cells, B-cell-depleted T cells, or PBMCs provided the cDNA or gDNA that served as material.

In the source study's methods: Amplified reference gene primers provided the basis for estimating nucleated cell counts. Only in-frame clones appear in the TCRdb table, and some are missing; sequencing was by immunoSEQ multiplex PCR. V, J and clone size derive from that table, while D and trimming were established from the DNA sequence. The sample has tens of thousands of clones; 88% are singletons. The CDR3 runs to 15 residues. Looked up from germline, CDR1 is SGHTA and CDR2 is FQGNSA. Losses at the gene ends were 2 bases for V and 6 bases for J; bases not matched to a gene: 9. This chain joins TRBV7-2 and TRBJ2-7, with TRBD2 matching 8 bases. Sequencing used peripheral blood. The clonotype comes from a woman aged 80 or over with acute or convalescent COVID-19. The CDR3, as DNA: TGTGCCAGCAGCTTATTCGCGGGGGGTGTTGGCGAGCAGTACTTC. This gives the protein CASSLFAGGVGEQYF.